This T cell receptor beta chain was sequenced in a study of PD-1 blockade in mismatch repair-deficient tumors. Produced via immunoSEQ multiplex PCR; TCRdb's table is partial and in-frame only. This table has approximately 25,000 clones, 83% appearing once. This CDR3 has 21 residues. Per the germline V gene, CDR1 is SGHRS and CDR2 is YFSETQ. Germline trimming cut 4 bases from V and 1 base from J; bases unmatched to any gene: 18. Whole-study findings and limits: Rapid post-treatment expansion, then contraction, generally preceding radiologic response, marked tumor-resident clones.

Notes on this clone: Its antigen is not known.

The genes are TRBV5-1 and TRBJ1-3; TRBD1 matches at 12 bases. Sequenced material: peripheral blood, taken 12 weeks after starting pembrolizumab. The TCR comes from an adult with mismatch repair-deficient cancer. CDR3: CASSTKPGQGAHHLSGNTIYF. The CDR3 nucleotides read TGCGCCAGCAGCACAAAACCGGGACAGGGGGCCCACCACCTTTCTGGAAACACCATATATTTT.